This TCR beta chain was recovered during a study of beta chain features in type 1 diabetes. Study conclusions and caveats: Moderate yet significant TCRB CDR3 shortening was seen in Type 1 diabetes patients in all four CD4+ subsets. The naive, central memory and Treg TCRB repertoires looked more alike in patients than they did in healthy donors. Type 1 diabetes patients showed fewer insertions and more deletions at VDJ junctions.

Of the isolated RNA, all was reverse transcribed, and so the sequenced material was expressed TCRB transcripts. Only in-frame clones appear in the TCRdb table, and some are missing; sequencing was by immunoSEQ multiplex PCR. The sample shows roughly 130,000 clones, about 17% of them seen only once. The CDR3 has 15 amino acids. The germline V gene has CDR1 SGDLS and CDR2 YYNGEE. The V and J ends lost 0 bases and 2 bases respectively, with 11 bases between them. On this clone: Its matching antigen is unknown.

The chain employs TRBV9 and TRBJ1-2; possible D gene TRBD1, 6 bases. This sequence was found in a man aged 30 to 45 with type 1 diabetes. Input material: central memory CD4+ T cells from blood. CDR3 in DNA: TGTGCCAGCAGCGTAGGAGGGGACACCAACTATGGCTACACCTTC. This sequence encodes CASSVGGDTNYGYTF.